These 24 T cell receptor beta chains were all obtained from the same sample, sequenced in a study of blood T cell repertoires in COVID-19. TCRdb keeps only in-frame clones here, not all; method: immunoSEQ multiplex PCR. The table has some 270,000 clones, approximately 86% seen once. Sequencing input: peripheral blood. These receptors were taken from a woman between 55 and 75 years old who had recovered from COVID-19.

The genes are TRBV5-4 and TRBJ1-3; D gene unclear. The CDR3 contains 14 residues. Trimming stripped 4 bases from V and 0 bases from J, with 8 bases between. The germline V gene has CDR1 SGHNT and CDR2 YYREEE (reference sequence). CDR3 DNA sequence: TGTGCCAGCAGCGCGGAGGACTCTGGAAACACCATATATTTT. This sequence encodes CASSAEDSGNTIYF.

This chain joins TRBV3-1 (or the pseudogene TRBV3-2) and TRBJ2-3; D possibly corresponds to TRBD1 (6 bases). Trimming took 3 bases from V and 0 from J, leaving 10 bases between them. CDR1 and CDR2 (germline): LGHDT, YNNKEL (reference sequence). This CDR3 is built from 15 residues. In nucleotides, the CDR3 is TGTGCCAGCAGCCAGGCTAGGGGGAGCACAGATACGCAGTATTTT. It translates to CASSQARGSTDTQYF.

The V call is TRBV18, the J call TRBJ2-2; the match to TRBD1 covers 7 bases. The germline V gene encodes CDR1 KGHSH and CDR2 LQKENI. This CDR3 is 17 amino acids long. Trimming removed 1 base from V and 4 bases from J; junction bases left unmatched: 9. In DNA, the CDR3 is TGTGCCAGCTCACCACAGGCAGGGGGAGTGAGCACCGGGGAGCTGTTTTTT. Encoded protein: CASSPQAGGVSTGELFF.

The V and J genes are TRBV5-4 and TRBJ1-2, with 10 bases identical to TRBD1. V shed 4 bases and J 4 bases; nucleotides not matched to a gene: 10. In germline, CDR1 is SGHNT, CDR2 YYREEE (reference sequence). The CDR3 runs to 16 residues. CDR3 in amino acids: CASSEQPGQGSYGYTF. DNA for the CDR3: TGTGCCAGCAGCGAACAACCGGGACAGGGGAGCTATGGCTACACCTTC.

The gene calls are TRBV12-3 or TRBV12-4 and TRBJ1-5; D not resolved. Trimming took off 0 bases at V and 8 bases at J, with 5 bases between the two ends. This CDR3 has 12 residues. CDR3 amino acids: CASSLAQEPQHF. CDR3 nucleotides: TGTGCCAGCAGTTTAGCTCAGGAGCCCCAGCATTTT.

The chain carries TRBV6-2 or TRBV6-3 and TRBJ1-1; a possible D gene is TRBD1 (5 bases). V lost 6 bases and J lost 4, with 15 bases in between. Germline lookup yields CDR1 MNHEY and CDR2 SVGEGT. This CDR3 contains 14 residues. CDR3: CASSRTQGFTEAFF. The CDR3 coding sequence is TGTGCCAGCAGCCGAACCCAGGGCTTCACTGAAGCTTTCTTT.

The chain joins TRBV9 to TRBJ2-2, with a weak D call TRBD1 (6 bases). The CDR3 extends over 13 amino acids. The germline CDR1 and CDR2 sequences are SGDLS and YYNGEE. The V and J ends lost 3 bases and 4 bases respectively, with 7 bases between them. For the CDR3, the DNA is TGTGCCAGCAGCGGGACAGTCACCGGGGAGCTGTTTTTT. Its protein product is CASSGTVTGELFF.

The chain uses TRBV7-6 and TRBJ2-3; 8 nucleotides line up with TRBD2. Germline assignment: CDR1 SGHVS and CDR2 FNYEAQ. Germline trimming cut 0 bases from V and 2 bases from J; bases unmatched to any gene: 13. The CDR3 extends over 19 amino acids. The DNA for the CDR3 is TGTGCCAGCAGCTTAGCTATGTTGTCGGGGGGGCTTAACACAGATACGCAGTATTTT. Translation gives CASSLAMLSGGLNTDTQYF.

This chain uses TRBV3-1 (or the pseudogene TRBV3-2) with TRBJ2-5; TRBD1 might be the D (6 bases). The CDR3 length is 12 residues. CDR1 is LGHDT, CDR2 YNNKEL, per germline (reference sequence). V shed 8 bases and J shed 5 bases, with 12 bases lying between them. In nucleotides, the CDR3 is TGTGCCAGCGGGGGCCCCCAGGAGACCCAGTACTTC. Translation gives CASGGPQETQYF.

The chain links TRBV2 to TRBJ1-1, with 11 bases fitting TRBD1. The germline V gene encodes CDR1 SNHLY and CDR2 FYNNEI. CDR3 length: 14 residues. Unmatched junction bases numbered 4, after V lost 6 bases and J lost 4 bases. This chain's CDR3 is CASSGQGAGTEAFF. In nucleotides, the CDR3 is TGTGCCAGCAGCGGACAGGGGGCCGGCACTGAAGCTTTCTTT.

The chain has TRBV7-3 and TRBJ1-1, with D hard to call. The CDR3 contains 14 residues. Germline-derived CDR1 and CDR2 are SGHTA and FQGTGA. V dropped 5 bases and J dropped 8 bases, with 18 bases sitting between them. CDR3 sequence (DNA): TGTGCCAGCAGCCCAACCTTAACTAGTAGGGAAGCTTTCTTT. Its protein is CASSPTLTSREAFF.

V gene TRBV9 combines with J gene TRBJ2-1; the match to TRBD2 covers 8 bases. Germline V gene sequence: CDR1 SGDLS, CDR2 YYNGEE. This CDR3 spans 15 amino acids. Trimming took 4 bases from V and 6 from J; bases not matched to a gene: 9. The CDR3 nucleotides read TGTGCCAGCAGCTCTACGGGGGGGGAGAGCAATGAGCAGTTCTTC. Translated: CASSSTGGESNEQFF.

The chain links TRBV4-3 to TRBJ1-1, with TRBD1 identical over 9 bases. The germline CDR1 and CDR2 sequences are LGHNA and YSLEER. V shed 3 bases and J 4 bases; nucleotides not matched to a gene: 6. This CDR3 is 15 amino acids long. Here the CDR3 reads CASSHSGQGGTEAFF. The CDR3, as DNA: TGCGCCAGCAGCCATTCGGGACAGGGTGGCACTGAAGCTTTCTTT.

At least ten counts were recorded for this clone. The rearrangement joins TRBV3-1 (or the pseudogene TRBV3-2) to TRBJ1-1, with D unclear. The CDR3 has 13 residues. In germline, CDR1 is LGHDT, CDR2 YNNKEL (reference sequence). Trimming left V 0 bases short and J 11 bases short, with 13 bases between. The chain's CDR3 is CASSQDPSPRAFF. CDR3 DNA sequence: TGTGCCAGCAGCCAAGATCCTTCGCCGCGGGCTTTCTTT.

This clone has more than one count but fewer than ten. The rearrangement uses TRBV29-1 and TRBJ1-1; D may be TRBD1 (6 bases). Trimming left V 5 bases short and J 7 bases short, with 17 bases between. CDR1 is SQVTM, CDR2 ANQGSEA, per germline. CDR3 size: 13 residues. DNA of the CDR3: TGCAGCGTTTTCCGGGACACGAGCCTTGAAGCTTTCTTT. Amino acids: CSVFRDTSLEAFF.

This chain uses TRBV7-3 with TRBJ1-1, with a tentative D call TRBD1 (6 bases). V lost 5 bases and J 1 base, leaving 11 bases between the germline ends. In germline, CDR1 is SGHTA, CDR2 FQGTGA. This CDR3 is 14 amino acids long. CDR3 nucleotides: TGTGCCAGCAGCCTTTCGGACAGGAACACTGAAGCTTTCTTT. Its protein product is CASSLSDRNTEAFF.

The gene calls are TRBV18 and TRBJ2-6; TRBD2 matches 7 bases. Germline assignment: CDR1 KGHSH and CDR2 LQKENI. The junction had 13 bases not matched to a gene; V was cut back by 3 bases and J by 2 bases. The CDR3 has 19 residues. The CDR3 reads CASSPFFGRTTAGANVLTF. DNA for the CDR3: TGTGCCAGCTCACCCTTTTTCGGGAGGACCACTGCTGGGGCCAACGTCCTGACTTTC.

The chain has TRBV14 and TRBJ2-4; 7 bases align to TRBD1. This CDR3 comprises 13 residues. Trimming removed 1 base from V and 11 bases from J; junction bases left unmatched: 5. Germline assignment: CDR1 SGHDN and CDR2 FVKESK. The CDR3 nucleotides read TGTGCCAGCAGCCAAGGGGGGACAGTTGTTCAGTACTTC. This encodes CASSQGGTVVQYF.

The V and J genes are TRBV5-4 and TRBJ2-5; the D is unclear. Trimming removed 0 bases from V and 1 base from J, with 4 bases in between. The CDR3 covers 13 residues. Germline lookup yields CDR1 SGHNT and CDR2 YYREEE (reference sequence). CDR3 in DNA: TGTGCCAGCAGCTTGGGCAGCCAAGAGACCCAGTACTTC. This gives the protein CASSLGSQETQYF.

The chain recombines TRBV5-5 with TRBJ1-1; 8 bases fit TRBD1. The CDR3 runs 15 residues. The J segment lost 1 base and the V segment lost 3 bases, leaving 5 bases of the junction unmatched. Germline V gene sequence: CDR1 SGHKS, CDR2 YYEKEE (reference sequence). The CDR3 spells CASSSTGTGNTEAFF. For the CDR3, the DNA is TGTGCCAGCAGCTCAACCGGGACAGGGAACACTGAAGCTTTCTTT.

CDR3 in amino acids: CASSLVAGLSSYEQYF. Written as DNA, the CDR3 is TGTGCCAGCAGCTTAGTGGCAGGGCTGAGCTCCTACGAGCAGTACTTC. The rearrangement links TRBV7-2 to TRBJ2-7, with a tentative D call TRBD1 (5 bases). Between the trimmed V and J ends, which lost 1 base and 0 bases, there was a span of 13 bases. The V gene's germline CDR1 is SGHTA and CDR2 FQGNSA. CDR3 length: 16 residues.

The chain uses TRBV19 and TRBJ2-7; D possibly corresponds to TRBD1 (6 bases). Germline V gene sequence: CDR1 LNHDA, CDR2 SQIVND (reference sequence). V shed 4 bases and J shed 4 bases, with 17 bases lying between them. CDR3 length equals 15 residues. The CDR3, as DNA: TGTGCCAGTAGTACCCCTGCGCAGGGGCCTTACGAGCAGTACTTC. Amino acid sequence: CASSTPAQGPYEQYF.

CDR3 DNA sequence: TGTGCCAGCAGCTTGTTAGGGGTTGTTGAAGCTTTCTTT. Its protein product is CASSLLGVVEAFF. The V call is TRBV5-4, the J call TRBJ1-1; TRBD1 is a possible D gene (5 bases). Trimming pared 1 base from V and 7 bases from J, leaving 11 bases between. The CDR3 is 13 amino acids. Germline-derived CDR1 and CDR2 are SGHNT and YYREEE (reference sequence).

The J gene is TRBJ1-1, the V gene TRBV5-6; D is unresolved. Trimming left V 4 bases short and J 3 bases short, with 16 bases between. The CDR3 length is 15 residues. CDR1 and CDR2 (germline): SGHDT, YYEEEE. In nucleotides, the CDR3 is TGTGCCAGCAGCCCGGTGGCCGGGTATGACACTGAAGCTTTCTTT. Its protein product is CASSPVAGYDTEAFF.